This T cell receptor (beta chain) was found in a study of T cell clonality in common variable immunodeficiency. Study results and limitations: Shared TCRbeta clones were fewer between CVID subjects than controls.

Profiled with immunoSEQ multiplex PCR; TCRdb holds only in-frame clones, not every one. The profile covers some 42,000 clones, none occurring a single time. Germline CDR1 and CDR2: GTSNPN and SVGIG (reference sequence). The CDR3 covers 12 residues. This clone was counted many times. Its specificity is not known. The read halts 3 residues ahead of the CDR3 end, with the missing end drawn from the germline J gene. The receptor was derived from a person aged 18-69 years in good health. V and J are TRBV30 and TRBJ2-1, with D possibly matching TRBD2 (5 bases). The specimen was peripheral blood mononuclear cells. CDR3 protein: CASARGYNEQFF. The CDR3 DNA, read in part, is TGTGCATCCGCTCGGGGCTACAATGAG.